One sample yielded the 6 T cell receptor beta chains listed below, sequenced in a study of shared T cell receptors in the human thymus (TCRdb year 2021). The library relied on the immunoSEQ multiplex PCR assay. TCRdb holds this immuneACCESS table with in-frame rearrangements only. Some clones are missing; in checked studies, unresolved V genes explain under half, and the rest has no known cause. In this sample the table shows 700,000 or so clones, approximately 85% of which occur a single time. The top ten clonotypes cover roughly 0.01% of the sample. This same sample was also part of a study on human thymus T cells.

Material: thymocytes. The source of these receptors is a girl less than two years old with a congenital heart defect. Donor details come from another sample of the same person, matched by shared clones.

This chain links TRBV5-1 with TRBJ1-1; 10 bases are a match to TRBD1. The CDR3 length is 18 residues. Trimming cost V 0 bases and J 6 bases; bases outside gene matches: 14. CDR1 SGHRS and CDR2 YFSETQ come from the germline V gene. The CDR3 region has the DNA TGCGCCAGCAGCTTGGTTTCGGGACAGGGGCCCTCGGGGCCTGAAGCTTTCTTT. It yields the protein CASSLVSGQGPSGPEAFF. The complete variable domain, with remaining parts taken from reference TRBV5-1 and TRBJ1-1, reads KAGVTQTPRYLIKTRGQQVTLSCSPISGHRSVSWYQQTPGQGLQFLFEYFSETQRNKGNFPGRFSGRQFSNSRSEMNVSTLELGDSALYLCASSLVSGQGPSGPEAFFGQGTRLTVV.

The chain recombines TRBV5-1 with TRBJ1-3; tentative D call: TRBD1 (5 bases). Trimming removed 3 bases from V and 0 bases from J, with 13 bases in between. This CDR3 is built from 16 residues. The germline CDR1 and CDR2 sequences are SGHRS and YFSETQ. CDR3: CASSSENDSSGNTIYF. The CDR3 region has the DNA TGCGCCAGCAGCTCGGAAAATGACAGCTCTGGAAACACCATATATTTT.

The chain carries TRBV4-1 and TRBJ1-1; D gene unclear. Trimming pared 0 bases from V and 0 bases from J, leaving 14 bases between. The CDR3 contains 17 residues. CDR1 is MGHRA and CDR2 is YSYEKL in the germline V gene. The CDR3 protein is CASSQEPEGFMNTEAFF. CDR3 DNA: TGCGCCAGCAGCCAAGAACCCGAGGGTTTCATGAACACTGAAGCTTTCTTT.

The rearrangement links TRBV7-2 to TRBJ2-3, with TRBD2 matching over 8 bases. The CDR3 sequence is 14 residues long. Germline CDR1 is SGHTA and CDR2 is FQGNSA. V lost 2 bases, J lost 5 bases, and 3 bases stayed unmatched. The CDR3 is CASSLWAGGDTQYF. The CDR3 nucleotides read TGTGCCAGCAGCTTATGGGCGGGGGGAGATACGCAGTATTTT.

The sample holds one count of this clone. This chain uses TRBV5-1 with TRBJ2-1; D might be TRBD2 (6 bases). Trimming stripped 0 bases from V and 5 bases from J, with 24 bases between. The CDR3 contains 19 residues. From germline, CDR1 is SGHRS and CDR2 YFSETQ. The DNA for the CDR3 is TGCGCCAGCAGCTTGGGGTGGGAGGACGTACGACACACGCACAATGAGCAGTTCTTC. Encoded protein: CASSLGWEDVRHTHNEQFF.

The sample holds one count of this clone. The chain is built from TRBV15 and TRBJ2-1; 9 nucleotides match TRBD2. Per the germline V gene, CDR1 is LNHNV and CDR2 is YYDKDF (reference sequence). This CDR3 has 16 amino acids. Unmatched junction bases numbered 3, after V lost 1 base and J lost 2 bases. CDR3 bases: TGTGCCACCAGCAGAGTCGAGCGGGGGGCCTACAATGAGCAGTTCTTC. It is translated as CATSRVERGAYNEQFF.